The sequence of this T cell receptor (beta chain) was determined in a study of vaccination and CD4 T cells after COVID-19 (dated by TCRdb to the early 2020s). Regarding the study in general: SARS-CoV-2 positivity had been established in the convalescent patients by nasal swab PCR, and mild disease was recorded in some 10 of these patients and severe disease in one. The convalescent cohort included six males and four females, with two Hispanic individuals, seven Caucasians, two Asians and one multiracial person. Two doses of either the Pfizer-BioNTech BNT162b2 vaccine (n=8) or the Moderna mRNA-1273 vaccine (n=2) were administered to participants. Post-COVID blood samples from convalescent patients were collected a median of about 100 days after diagnosis, with a range of roughly 30 to 170 days. Post-vaccine blood samples were collected a median of approximately 72 days after the second vaccine dose, ranging from roughly 13 to 250 days. Culture stimuli were overlapping spike peptide pools from SARS-CoV-2 and from the common cold coronaviruses HCoV-NL63, HCoV-OC43 and HCoV-229E. As controls, cultures received a CEFX viral epitope pool (the positive control), an HIV-1 Nef peptide pool (the negative control), or no peptide at all. In ten to eleven COVID-19 convalescent patients and a handful of infection-naive healthy vaccine recipients, researchers compared the spike-specific CD4+ TCR repertoire from before mRNA vaccination with the repertoire from after. The full study reports these points: Although the median number of SARS-CoV-2-reactive clonotypes went up from 20 to 25 after infection to about 38 after vaccination, the increase was not significant. In convalescent patients, nearly all vaccine-specific clones (304 of 307) were found to be mono-reactive for SARS-CoV-2 spike rather than cross-reactive with common cold coronaviruses. Among the post-vaccine SARS-CoV-2-reactive clones in convalescent patients, a median about 89% showed up only after vaccination, which suggests vaccine-specific priming. Only a relatively small number of convalescent patients were included in the study, and early timepoints following natural infection were not analyzed.

Per the publication, the treatment or condition label means: approximately nine-day PBMC culture with coronavirus spike peptide pools or control peptides (ViraFEST assay). The study used the ViraFEST assay, which expanded antigen-specific T cells with peptide pools and then identified expanded clonotypes by TCR sequencing. The positive SARS-CoV-2 PCR tests of the convalescent patients were dated from March to December 2020, before the Alpha, Beta and Delta variants emerged in the United States. Each well held two million PBMCs cultured with roughly 9.2 ug/ml peptide pools in IMDM containing around 5% human AB serum and 10 IU/ml IL-2. On days 3 and 7, half of the culture medium was replaced with fresh IL-2-containing medium. After 10 to 11 days of culture, CD4+ T cells were isolated by negative selection with the EasySep CD4+ T cell isolation kit. Ficoll-Paque Plus gradient centrifugation was used to isolate PBMCs from whole blood, and the isolated PBMCs were then either used fresh or cryopreserved at -140C. Each culture condition was generally run in triplicate wells.

On this clonotype: No cognate antigen has been identified for it. Base qualities were left out, and no much larger clone turns up one base away.

The library relied on PCR. DNA from cultured CD4+ T cells underwent TCR sequencing with the Oncomine TCR Beta short-read assay at the Johns Hopkins FTIC core. The QIAamp micro DNA kit was used to extract genomic DNA from the cultured CD4+ T cells. Oncomine TCR Beta libraries made from cultured CD4+ T cells were pooled using unique dual indexes and sequenced on an Illumina iSeq 100. The study's processing was this. Non-productive sequences were filtered out, and CDR3s that did not start with C, did not end with F or W, or were shorter than 7 amino acids were discarded. The MANAFEST web application identified antigen-specific clonotypes by comparing peptide-stimulated wells against reference wells and other culture wells. An FDR below 0.05, an odds ratio above 5, and a productive frequency above 0.1% in at least two of three replicate wells were required for clones to be considered positive. A clonotype counted as cross-reactive if it showed significant expansion both in the SARS-CoV-2 spike wells and in at least one common cold coronavirus spike condition. CDR3 homology was assessed with Levenshtein distances (stringdist) and unrooted phylogenetic trees (ape) in R version 3.6.1. TCRdb's own reprocessing of the public reads used fastp at Q25 and MiXCR and kept productive beta chains. Rows are unified per CDR3 protein, each entry keeping the most common DNA and genes. These V and J calls derive from TCRdb rather than the authors' analysis. In this sample the table shows over 10,000 distinct CDR3 sequences, around half of which occur a single time. The ten most abundant clones make up 28% of the sample.

CDR1 MGHRA and CDR2 YSYEKL are derived from the germline V gene. The CDR3 spans 17 residues, from the cysteine through the phenylalanine. Here the CDR3 DNA is all that survives: 51 bases in frame from base 1. Ends trimmed: V by 1 base, J by 7 bases; bases unmatched to a gene: 8. The source of this sequence is a human donor who had recovered from COVID-19. The chain is made from TRBV4-1 and TRBJ2-1, with 12 middle bases fitting TRBD1. The sequenced material came from CD4+ T cells from blood, cultured in vitro. Here is the DNA: TGCGCCAGCAGCCAAGGCCGACGGGACAGGGGGCCGAATGAGCAGTTCTTC. This encodes CASSQGRRDRGPNEQFF.